One T cell receptor beta chain is described in this entry. The source of the sample is a study of blood T cell repertoires in COVID-19. Whole-study context: COVID-19 samples collected from the United States, Italy and Spain covered acute and convalescent phases. Sample material is recorded as cDNA or gDNA derived from T cells, B-cell-depleted T cells, or PBMCs.

CDR1 is SEHNR, CDR2 FQNEAQ, per germline (reference sequence). The V and J ends lost 3 bases and 1 base respectively, with 12 bases between them. The length of the CDR3 is 15 residues. In the original workflow: How many nucleated cells were present was estimated from reference gene primer amplification. Some clones are missing from TCRdb's copy, which holds only in-frame ones; the method was immunoSEQ multiplex PCR. V, J and clone size are those of that table, while D and trimming were read from the DNA. The sample includes around 150,000 clones, approximately 84% seen only once; the top ten take approximately 15%.

This rearrangement joins TRBV7-9 to TRBJ1-2; D possibly corresponds to TRBD1 (6 bases). This sequence was found in a woman older than 75 with acute or convalescent COVID-19. The sample consisted of peripheral blood. The chain's CDR3 is CASSLGAGINYGYTF. The CDR3 DNA sequence: TGTGCCAGCAGCTTGGGGGCAGGGATTAACTATGGCTACACCTTC.